The rows below give T cell receptor beta chains drawn from one sample of a study of beta chain features in type 1 diabetes. Clones were sequenced by immunoSEQ multiplex PCR, and TCRdb holds only the in-frame ones, with some missing. The repertoire has approximately 730,000 clones, roughly 13% of them found once; the top ten carry around 0.022%. The sample comprised naive CD4+ T cells from blood. These receptors all come from a man younger than 30 with type 1 diabetes. Each CDR3 is given with its conserved first and last residue. The D gene is left open where the match is weak. Size tells how often a clone was seen (once, few, many) or the class of an expanded clone, and some rows leave it out.

j_gene,d_gene,abundance,v_gene,CDR3nt,CDR3aa
TRBJ2-5,NA,NA,TRBV2,TGTGCCAGCAGAGTGGGGACATGGGGGGAAGAGACCCAGTACTTC,CASRVGTWGEETQYF
TRBJ1-1,NA,few,TRBV2,TGTGCCAGCAGTGATCAGGGGACGAACACTGAAGCTTTCTTT,CASSDQGTNTEAFF
TRBJ1-2,TRBD1,NA,TRBV30,TGTGCCTCCCGACAGGGGGTAGGCTACACCTTC,CASRQGVGYTF
TRBJ1-2,TRBD1,NA,TRBV29-1,TGCAGCGTTGACCGGGGACAGCCCCTGGGGTATGGCTACACCTTC,CSVDRGQPLGYGYTF
TRBJ2-5,NA,NA,TRBV19,TGTGCCAGTAGTATCGTCGTCACCTCTGGGGAGACCCAGTACTTC,CASSIVVTSGETQYF
TRBJ2-7,TRBD1,NA,TRBV7-9,TGTGCCAGCAGCTTCCAGGGGGTCGAGCAGTACTTC,CASSFQGVEQYF
TRBJ2-7,TRBD1,many,TRBV28,TGTGCCAGCAGTTCTGGACAGGCTGAGCAGTACTTC,CASSSGQAEQYF
TRBJ2-3,NA,NA,TRBV6-6,TGTGCCAGCAGTCTCTTTGCGGTTTCAGATACGCAGTATTTT,CASSLFAVSDTQYF
TRBJ2-2,TRBD1,NA,TRBV7-2,TGTGCCAGCAGCTCGGGACAGGTCCCCACCGGGGAGCTGTTTTTT,CASSSGQVPTGELFF
TRBJ2-1,TRBD1,NA,TRBV2,TGTGCCAGCAGTGCAGGGGGTGAGCAGTTCTTC,CASSAGGEQFF
TRBJ2-7,TRBD1,NA,TRBV30,TGTGCCTGGAGTGTGACAGGGCAATTCCCCTACGAGCAGTACTTC,CAWSVTGQFPYEQYF
TRBJ2-5,NA,NA,TRBV28,TGTGCCAGCAGTTCCGGAGGGAAAACCCAAGAGACCCAGTACTTC,CASSSGGKTQETQYF
TRBJ1-1,NA,few,TRBV5-4,TGTGCCAGCAGCATCGACGGCGGGGCTTTCTTT,CASSIDGGAFF
TRBJ1-4,NA,few,TRBV20-1,TGCAGTCCAGGAAAACTGTTTTTT,CSPGKLFF
TRBJ2-3,NA,few,TRBV10-1,TGCGCCAGCAGTATAAGCACAGATACGCAGTATTTT,CASSISTDTQYF
TRBJ1-1,NA,NA,TRBV9,TGTGCCAGCAGCGCCTTTGGGGCGGGTGGGGGACCCCAGACTGAAGCTTTCTTT,CASSAFGAGGGPQTEAFF
TRBJ1-1,NA,few,TRBV27,TGTGCCAGCAGTTCCATGTCTACGGTGGGCACTGAAGCTTTCTTT,CASSSMSTVGTEAFF
TRBJ2-3,NA,NA,TRBV9,TGTGCCAGCAGCCGGACGGAGATAACAGATACGCAGTATTTT,CASSRTEITDTQYF
TRBJ1-1,TRBD1,NA,TRBV29-1,TGCAGCGTTGTAAGAGACAGGGGAATACTGAACACTGAAGCTTTCTTT,CSVVRDRGILNTEAFF
TRBJ2-5,NA,NA,TRBV27,TGTGCCAGCAGTTTGATGGGGATGGGACAAGAGACCCAGTACTTC,CASSLMGMGQETQYF
TRBJ1-2,NA,NA,TRBV14,TGTGCCAGCAGCCAAGGGGGGGACTATGGCTACACCTTC,CASSQGGDYGYTF
TRBJ2-1,NA,few,TRBV25-1,TGTGCCAGCAGGTTAGGGCCCTACAATGAGCAGTTCTTC,CASRLGPYNEQFF